The 32 T cell receptor beta chains given below trace back to one sample, sequenced in a study of blood T cell repertoires in COVID-19. Profiling relied on immunoSEQ multiplex PCR, and the TCRdb table lists in-frame clones only, not all of them. The table shows under 250,000 clones, with around 91% occurring only once. The sample taken for sequencing was peripheral blood. The source is a woman aged 35 to 49 with acute or convalescent COVID-19.

V and J are TRBV14 and TRBJ1-1; 8 bases are a match to TRBD1. CDR1 is SGHDN and CDR2 is FVKESK in the germline V gene. The trim removed 4 bases at V and 1 base at J, leaving 2 bases unmatched. CDR3 size: 14 residues. In nucleotides, the CDR3 is TGTGCCAGCAGCCTGGGACAGGCGAACACTGAAGCTTTCTTT. The encoded protein is CASSLGQANTEAFF.

V and J are TRBV7-9 and TRBJ2-7; 12 positions match TRBD1. The J segment lost 2 bases and the V segment lost 1 base, leaving 6 bases of the junction unmatched. Per the germline V gene, CDR1 is SEHNR and CDR2 is FQNEAQ (reference sequence). This CDR3 is 17 amino acids long. CDR3 loop: CASSLVGGQGAPYEQYV. CDR3 DNA sequence: TGTGCCAGCAGCTTAGTGGGGGGACAGGGGGCCCCCTACGAGCAGTACGTC.

The genes are TRBV3-1 (or the pseudogene TRBV3-2) and TRBJ1-3; possibly TRBD1 for D (5 bases). The V and J ends lost 1 base and 1 base respectively, with 8 bases between them. In germline, CDR1 is LGHDT, CDR2 YNNKEL (reference sequence). CDR3 length equals 15 residues. The CDR3 protein is CASSQAGVSGNTIYF. CDR3 bases: TGTGCCAGCAGCCAAGCGGGGGTTTCTGGAAACACCATATATTTT.

V is TRBV5-4 and J is TRBJ2-5; D is uncertain. The CDR3 has 12 residues. Trimming left V 0 bases short and J 5 bases short, with 5 bases between. The germline V gene encodes CDR1 SGHNT and CDR2 YYREEE (reference sequence). In DNA, the CDR3 is TGTGCCAGCAGCTTGGACAGTGAGACCCAGTACTTC. It codes for CASSLDSETQYF.

J is TRBJ2-3 and V is TRBV6-5, with D possibly TRBD1 on 7 matching bases. CDR1 is MNHEY, CDR2 SVGAGI, per germline. Trimming took off 2 bases at V and 4 bases at J, with 16 bases between the two ends. The CDR3 is 16 residues long. The CDR3 DNA reads TGTGCCAGCAGTTACGCAGGGGGGATAGCCGCAGATACGCAGTATTTT. Encoded protein: CASSYAGGIAADTQYF.

V gene TRBV30 combines with J gene TRBJ1-2, with 12 bases matching TRBD1. The ends lost 2 bases at V and 7 bases at J; junction bases unmatched: 11. Per germline, CDR1 GTSNPN and CDR2 SVGIG (reference sequence). This CDR3 has 16 residues. CDR3 sequence (DNA): TGTGCCTGGAGTCTCTTACGGGGACAGGGGGCAGGTGGCTACACCTTC. Translated: CAWSLLRGQGAGGYTF.

V is TRBV7-9 and J is TRBJ1-3; D gene unclear. Trimming took 5 bases from V and 4 from J, leaving 9 bases between them. Germline CDR1 and CDR2: SEHNR and FQNEAQ (reference sequence). The CDR3 has 13 amino acids. The CDR3 nucleotides are TGTGCCAGCAGCGCTAACTCCGGAAACACCATATATTTT. It is translated as CASSANSGNTIYF.

The chain recombines TRBV9 with TRBJ2-2; D is ambiguous. The CDR3 has 14 amino acids. V lost 4 bases, J lost 0 bases, and 7 bases lay in between. CDR1 is SGDLS, CDR2 YYNGEE, per germline. The CDR3 sequence: CASSKLANTGELFF. Written as DNA, the CDR3 is TGTGCCAGCAGCAAGTTAGCGAACACCGGGGAGCTGTTTTTT.

This clone was observed a few times. The chain uses TRBV5-6 and TRBJ2-7; 8 bases line up with TRBD2. V shed 4 bases and J 6 bases; nucleotides not matched to a gene: 3. The germline V gene encodes CDR1 SGHDT and CDR2 YYEEEE. The CDR3 runs 12 residues. The CDR3 reads CASSHTSGEQYV. DNA of the CDR3: TGTGCCAGCAGCCACACTAGCGGCGAGCAGTACGTC.

The chain links TRBV3-1 (or the pseudogene TRBV3-2) to TRBJ1-6; possible D gene TRBD1, 5 bases. V was trimmed by 1 base and J by 10 bases, leaving 14 bases between them. CDR3 size: 15 residues. Germline CDR1 and CDR2: LGHDT and YNNKEL (reference sequence). For the CDR3, the DNA is TGTGCCAGCAGCCAAGGACCGGTTCAGGGCTCACCCCTCCACTTT. Protein product: CASSQGPVQGSPLHF.

The chain recombines TRBV11-2 with TRBJ1-2; 9 nucleotides match TRBD1. The CDR3 covers 14 residues. J was trimmed by 3 bases and V by 7 bases; bases with no gene match: 6. In germline, CDR1 is SGHAT, CDR2 FQNNGV. Here the CDR3 DNA reads TGTGCCAGCACCGTAACAGGGGGCGACTATGGCTACACCTTC. Amino acid sequence: CASTVTGGDYGYTF.

For this clone: Other DNA sequences from this sample encode an identical CDR3 as well. The chain carries TRBV18 and TRBJ1-1; TRBD1 matches at 7 bases. This CDR3 has 15 amino acids. Germline CDR1 and CDR2: KGHSH and LQKENI. Trimming cost V 2 bases and J 5 bases; bases outside gene matches: 8. CDR3 loop: CASSPEAGGRTEAFF. CDR3 coding DNA: TGTGCCAGCTCACCAGAAGCAGGGGGAAGGACTGAAGCTTTCTTT. Together with reference TRBV18 and TRBJ1-1, the CDR3 gives the full variable domain: NAGVMQNPRHLVRRRGQEARLRCSPMKGHSHVYWYRQLPEEGLKFMVYLQKENIIDESGMPKERFSAEFPKEGPSILRIQQVVRGDSAAYFCASSPEAGGRTEAFFGQGTRLTVV.

V usage is TRBV27 and J usage is TRBJ1-1, with unresolved D. The CDR3 has 13 residues. The germline CDR1 and CDR2 sequences are MNHEY and SMNVEV (reference sequence). The V gene lost 5 bases and the J gene lost 4 bases, with 11 bases spanning the gap. CDR3: CASSLLVGTEAFF. In nucleotides, the CDR3 is TGTGCCAGCAGTCTTCTAGTAGGCACTGAAGCTTTCTTT.

This chain links TRBV21-1 with TRBJ1-2. TRBV21-1 is deemed a pseudogene. The CDR3 has 15 amino acids. DNA of the CDR3: TGTGCCAGCAGCAAAATATGGGGGGGAGACTATGGCTACACCTTC. It specifies CASSKIWGGDYGYTF.

CDR3 in amino acids: CASSQGIGNSPLHF. CDR3 DNA sequence: TGTGCCAGCAGTCAGGGTATCGGTAATTCACCCCTCCACTTT. V is TRBV2 and J is TRBJ1-6; perhaps TRBD1 as D (5 bases). The CDR3 sequence is 14 residues long. Between the trimmed V and J ends, which lost 5 bases and 6 bases, there was a span of 11 bases. Germline-derived CDR1 and CDR2 are SNHLY and FYNNEI.

The chain links TRBV19 to TRBJ1-2, with a possible D match to TRBD1 (6 bases). Germline CDR1 and CDR2: LNHDA and SQIVND (reference sequence). The CDR3 loop spans 12 amino acids. Trimming cost V 9 bases and J 3 bases, with 11 bases left between them. CDR3 sequence reads: CASRDTDYGYTF. CDR3 DNA: TGTGCCAGCAGGGACACCGACTATGGCTACACCTTC. The whole variable domain, remainder taken from reference TRBV19 and TRBJ1-2, is DGGITQSPKYLFRKEGQNVTLSCEQNLNHDAMYWYRQDPGQGLRLIYYSQIVNDFQKGDIAEGYSVSREKKESFPLTVTSAQKNPTAFYLCASRDTDYGYTFGSGTRLTVV.

The V gene is TRBV6-5, the J gene TRBJ2-1, with D maybe TRBD2 (5 bases). From germline, CDR1 is MNHEY and CDR2 SVGAGI. V lost 9 bases and J 1 base, leaving 13 bases between the germline ends. The CDR3 totals 14 residues. The CDR3 coding sequence is TGTGCCAGTAGTCAGCGGCCTTCCTACAATGAGCAGTTCTTC. Its translation is CASSQRPSYNEQFF.

This chain uses TRBV24-1 with TRBJ2-3, with D perhaps matching TRBD1 (7 bases). Trimming stripped 4 bases from V and 2 bases from J, with 21 bases between. The CDR3 has 18 amino acids. Germline CDR1 and CDR2: KGHDR and SFDVKD. The CDR3 sequence is CATSDHYTGEEPTDTQYF. The CDR3 DNA sequence: TGTGCCACCAGTGACCACTACACAGGGGAGGAACCCACAGATACGCAGTATTTT.

The chain carries TRBV9 and TRBJ1-6; TRBD1 aligns across 8 bases. V lost 5 bases, J lost 7 bases, and 14 bases stayed unmatched. The CDR3 runs 17 residues. The V gene's germline CDR1 is SGDLS and CDR2 YYNGEE. The DNA of the CDR3 is TGTGCCAGCAGTCCCGGGACAGGCTTCTTGGAGAATTCACCCCTCCACTTT. Its translation: CASSPGTGFLENSPLHF.

This chain uses TRBV3-1 (or the pseudogene TRBV3-2) with TRBJ1-1; 7 positions match TRBD1. The germline V gene has CDR1 LGHDT and CDR2 YNNKEL (reference sequence). Trimming cost V 0 bases and J 0 bases; bases outside gene matches: 7. The CDR3 length is 17 residues. The CDR3 sequence is CASSQEGTDTMNTEAFF. CDR3 DNA sequence: TGTGCCAGCAGCCAAGAGGGGACAGATACCATGAACACTGAAGCTTTCTTT.

The rearrangement uses TRBV7-9 and TRBJ2-3; TRBD2 matches 11 bases. Germline loops: CDR1 SEHNR, CDR2 FQNEAQ (reference sequence). This CDR3 region has 17 residues. Trimming cost V 5 bases and J 1 base; bases outside gene matches: 8. In DNA form, the CDR3 reads TGTGCCAGCAGCCTATCATCACTAGCGGGGGGCACAGATACGCAGTATTTT. Amino acid sequence: CASSLSSLAGGTDTQYF.

The chain combines TRBV7-2 with TRBJ1-1; possible D gene TRBD1, 5 bases. The V end was cut by 4 bases, the J end by 4 bases, with 10 bases between. From germline, CDR1 is SGHTA and CDR2 FQGNSA. This CDR3 spans 13 amino acids. This CDR3 is CASSYQGLTEAFF. The DNA of the CDR3 is TGTGCCAGCAGCTACCAGGGACTCACTGAAGCTTTCTTT.

This chain links TRBV7-3 with TRBJ1-1, with TRBD1 matching 7 bases. This CDR3 has 16 residues. The ends lost 4 bases at V and 8 bases at J; junction bases unmatched: 16. Germline V CDR1 and CDR2: SGHTA, FQGTGA. CDR3 region: CASSSRDSSKRGEAFF. The CDR3 DNA follows: TGTGCCAGCAGCTCCCGGGACAGCAGCAAGAGGGGGGAAGCTTTCTTT.

The chain combines TRBV20-1 with TRBJ2-5; 12 bases line up with TRBD2. This CDR3 is 18 amino acids long. The ends lost 3 bases at V and 3 bases at J; junction bases unmatched: 14. CDR1 and CDR2 (germline): DFQATT, SNEGSKA (reference sequence). CDR3 region: CSASRRLAGALREETQYF. The DNA of the CDR3 is TGCAGTGCTAGTCGGAGACTAGCGGGGGCCTTGAGAGAAGAGACCCAGTACTTC.

The rearrangement links TRBV18 to TRBJ2-1, with D perhaps matching TRBD2 (5 bases). Germline CDR1 reads KGHSH; CDR2 reads LQKENI. This CDR3 is built from 17 residues. Trimming pared 2 bases from V and 9 bases from J, leaving 23 bases between. The CDR3 DNA follows: TGTGCCAGCTCACCATCTGGTTGGGCGGGTGCAGTCCTTGAGCAGTTCTTC. Protein sequence: CASSPSGWAGAVLEQFF.

V is TRBV12-3 or TRBV12-4 and J is TRBJ2-1, with D hard to call. Trimming stripped 3 bases from V and 5 bases from J, with 8 bases between. The CDR3 sequence is 13 residues long. CDR3 nucleotide sequence: TGTGCCAGCAGTTTTACGAGAAACAATGAGCAGTTCTTC. Amino acid sequence: CASSFTRNNEQFF.

This clone came up once. V is TRBV6-5 and J is TRBJ1-3; D not certain. The CDR3 consists of 13 residues. V was cut by 7 bases and J by 0 bases, with 7 bases left in between. Germline CDR1 is MNHEY and CDR2 is SVGAGI. The CDR3 reads CASTGLSGNTIYF. The CDR3 coding sequence is TGTGCCAGCACCGGACTCTCTGGAAACACCATATATTTT.

This clone showed up just once. The chain joins TRBV4-2 to TRBJ1-1; D gene ambiguous. The CDR3 consists of 11 residues. Germline assignment: CDR1 LGHNA and CDR2 YNFKEQ. V was trimmed by 1 base and J by 8 bases, leaving 5 bases between them. CDR3 loop: CASSQGSEAFF. The CDR3 region has the DNA TGTGCCAGCAGCCAAGGTTCAGAAGCTTTCTTT.

The rearrangement uses TRBV6-5 and TRBJ2-1; 11 bases agree with TRBD2. The CDR3 is 14 amino acids. Germline V gene sequence: CDR1 MNHEY, CDR2 SVGAGI. V gave up 8 bases and J gave up 4 bases; unmatched junction bases: 4. CDR3: CASQVAGGYNEQFF. CDR3 coding DNA: TGTGCCAGCCAAGTAGCGGGGGGGTACAATGAGCAGTTCTTC.

The chain combines TRBV2 with TRBJ1-1; D is unresolved. Between the trimmed V and J ends, which lost 8 bases and 4 bases, there was a span of 20 bases. Germline V gene lookup returns CDR1 SNHLY and CDR2 FYNNEI. The CDR3 has 15 residues. Written as DNA, the CDR3 is TGTGCCAGCTGGGAGCTTTCCGAAAGGACCACTGAAGCTTTCTTT. It specifies CASWELSERTTEAFF.

The chain is built from TRBV9 and TRBJ1-1, with D perhaps matching TRBD1 (5 bases). The germline CDR1 and CDR2 sequences are SGDLS and YYNGEE. V dropped 0 bases and J dropped 4 bases, with 10 bases sitting between them. The CDR3 runs 14 residues. CDR3 sequence (DNA): TGTGCCAGCAGCGTAGGCTCGGGGGGCACTGAAGCTTTCTTT. Amino acid sequence: CASSVGSGGTEAFF.

The CDR3 nucleotides read TGTGCCTGGAGTGCCGGCCAAGCACAGGCCGGTCTTGAAGCTTTCTTT. Translating gives CAWSAGQAQAGLEAFF. The chain is built from TRBV30 and TRBJ1-1, with D possibly TRBD1 on 5 matching bases. The germline V gene has CDR1 GTSNPN and CDR2 SVGIG (reference sequence). This CDR3 contains 16 residues. V was clipped by 1 base and J by 7 bases, with 22 bases between them.